These 23 T cell receptor beta chains share one sample of origin, sequenced in a study of CD8+ T cells in alopecia areata listed by TCRdb under 2018. The label giving this sample's time point can be read as: baseline before oral tofacitinib. The library was obtained by the immunoSEQ multiplex PCR assay. To provide template for TCR sequencing, every sample had RNA extracted and reverse transcribed into cDNA. The table comes from immuneACCESS by way of TCRdb, which keeps in-frame sequences with V and J called. Part of the clones is missing from these tables; in studies checked, under half for an unresolved V gene and the rest for unknown reasons. Across this sample there are about 180,000 clones, with roughly 66% seen only once. The top ten clonotypes cover approximately 10% of the sample. Here the sequenced sample was CD8+ T cells sorted from blood, taken at week 0. These receptors all come from a human donor with alopecia areata.

The chain joins TRBV9 to TRBJ2-1; D is uncertain. The germline V and J ends were trimmed by 0 bases and 8 bases, with 18 bases remaining between them. The CDR3 is 16 amino acids. Per germline, CDR1 SGDLS and CDR2 YYNGEE. CDR3: CASSVVRTGLADEQFF. The CDR3 nucleotides read TGTGCCAGCAGCGTAGTCAGGACGGGCTTGGCGGATGAGCAGTTCTTC.

The gene calls are TRBV5-6 and TRBJ2-1, with D hard to call. The V end was cut by 5 bases, the J end by 10 bases, with 22 bases between. This CDR3 is built from 15 residues. Germline V CDR1 and CDR2: SGHDT, YYEEEE. The CDR3: CASSSPKDPGSEQFF. CDR3 DNA: TGTGCCAGCAGTTCTCCGAAGGACCCAGGATCGGAGCAGTTCTTC.

V gene TRBV30 combines with J gene TRBJ2-5, with D maybe TRBD2 (7 bases). Germline CDR1 is GTSNPN and CDR2 is SVGIG (reference sequence). The V gene lost 0 bases and the J gene lost 5 bases, with 16 bases spanning the gap. The CDR3 sequence is 15 residues long. The CDR3 bases are TGTGCCTGGAGTGTAGTAACAGGGCGGGGGGAGACCCAGTACTTC. Protein product: CAWSVVTGRGETQYF.

This clone was picked up a small number of times. This rearrangement joins TRBV7-9 to TRBJ2-4; a weak D match, TRBD2 (6 bases). This CDR3 has 16 residues. Trimming took 0 bases from V and 1 from J, leaving 10 bases between them. Per germline, CDR1 SEHNR and CDR2 FQNEAQ (reference sequence). CDR3 protein: CASSLAEGPAKNIQYF. Written as DNA, the CDR3 is TGTGCCAGCAGCTTAGCGGAGGGTCCGGCCAAAAACATTCAGTACTTC. Complete variable domain (other parts from reference TRBV7-9 and TRBJ2-4): DTGVSQNPRHKITKRGQNVTFRCDPISEHNRLYWYRQTLGQGPEFLTYFQNEAQLEKSRLLSDRFSAERPKGSFSTLEIQRTEQGDSAMYLCASSLAEGPAKNIQYFGAGTRLSVL.

The chain uses TRBV29-1 and TRBJ2-3; D is uncertain. Trimming pared 4 bases from V and 1 base from J, leaving 12 bases between. From germline, CDR1 is SQVTM and CDR2 ANQGSEA. This CDR3 contains 14 residues. The CDR3 here is CSVVGPGGTDTQYF. CDR3 DNA sequence: TGCAGCGTTGTTGGTCCTGGGGGCACAGATACGCAGTATTTT.

The chain uses TRBV27 and TRBJ2-7, with D uncertain. V was shortened by 5 bases and J by 1 base, with 12 bases between the two germline ends. Germline V gives CDR1 MNHEY, CDR2 SMNVEV (reference sequence). The CDR3 length is 14 residues. The CDR3 region is CASSLYGPSYEQYF. In nucleotides, the CDR3 is TGTGCCAGCAGTCTATACGGACCATCCTACGAGCAGTACTTC.

This clone was recorded a few times. The V and J genes are TRBV7-9 and TRBJ1-2; D gene unclear. CDR3 length equals 12 residues. V was trimmed by 4 bases and J by 2 bases, leaving 5 bases between them. Germline lookup yields CDR1 SEHNR and CDR2 FQNEAQ (reference sequence). For the CDR3, the DNA is TGTGCCAGCAGCTCGGGAAACTATGGCTACACCTTC. This translates into CASSSGNYGYTF.

The genes are TRBV5-4 and TRBJ2-1, with D tentatively TRBD2 (5 bases). The CDR3 loop spans 14 amino acids. The V gene's germline CDR1 is SGHNT and CDR2 YYREEE (reference sequence). V was cut by 7 bases and J by 2 bases, with 13 bases left in between. The CDR3 DNA reads TGTGCCAGCGGGAGCGCCGGAACCTACAATGAGCAGTTCTTC. Translated, it gives CASGSAGTYNEQFF.

This chain links TRBV5-1 with TRBJ2-7; 7 nucleotides match TRBD1. This CDR3 has 15 residues. V lost 4 bases to trimming and J lost 5 bases; unmatched junction nucleotides: 12. Germline CDR1 is SGHRS and CDR2 is YFSETQ. This CDR3 reads CASSLRQGVFHEQYF. The CDR3 coding sequence is TGCGCCAGCAGCCTACGACAGGGTGTGTTCCACGAGCAGTACTTC.

A remark on this clone: Distinct nucleotide sequences in the sample also encode this CDR3. The rearrangement joins TRBV7-9 to TRBJ2-7; D remains unclear. The CDR3 contains 12 residues. Germline CDR1 and CDR2: SEHNR and FQNEAQ (reference sequence). V was trimmed by 4 bases and J by 7 bases, leaving 11 bases between them. The CDR3 here is CASSSVPGEQYF. CDR3 DNA: TGTGCCAGCAGCTCGGTTCCTGGAGAGCAGTACTTC.

The J gene is TRBJ2-1, the V gene TRBV11-2; D possibly corresponds to TRBD1 (5 bases). CDR1 is SGHAT and CDR2 is FQNNGV in the germline V gene. Between the trimmed V and J ends, which lost 5 bases and 3 bases, there was a span of 5 bases. CDR3 size: 12 residues. CDR3 DNA: TGTGCCAGCAGCAGGGGCTACAATGAGCAGTTCTTC. Encoded protein: CASSRGYNEQFF.

This clone was detected a few times. The chain recombines TRBV25-1 with TRBJ1-6, with 7 bases identical to TRBD1. This CDR3 has 13 residues. V trimming: 4 bases; J trimming: 8 bases; junction bases outside the gene matches: 2. The germline V gene has CDR1 MGHDK and CDR2 SYGVNS. DNA of the CDR3: TGTGCCAGCAGTGGACAGGGATATTCACCCCTCCACTTT. Encoded protein: CASSGQGYSPLHF.

The genes are TRBV30 and TRBJ2-7, with D possibly matching TRBD1 (5 bases). V lost 2 bases to trimming and J lost 0 bases, with 8 bases between them. This CDR3 is 13 amino acids long. Germline loops: CDR1 GTSNPN, CDR2 SVGIG (reference sequence). The CDR3 reads CAWSQGLSYEQYF. Here the CDR3 DNA reads TGTGCCTGGAGTCAGGGCCTCTCCTACGAGCAGTACTTC.

There are a few counts of this clone. V gene TRBV4-1 combines with J gene TRBJ2-3; D unclear. This CDR3 has 16 amino acids. CDR1 MGHRA and CDR2 YSYEKL come from the germline V gene. The germline V and J ends were trimmed by 1 base and 2 bases, with 13 bases remaining between them. CDR3 DNA sequence: TGCGCCAGCAGCCAAGTTCCGACGGCCCCCACAGATACGCAGTATTTT. It encodes CASSQVPTAPTDTQYF.

The rearrangement joins TRBV6-6 to TRBJ2-7; 10 bases fit TRBD1. Germline CDR1 reads MNHNY; CDR2 reads SVGAGI (reference sequence). The CDR3 runs 15 residues. The junction had 4 bases not matched to a gene; V was cut back by 2 bases and J by 3 bases. CDR3 residues: CASSYPDRGDYEQYF. The CDR3 DNA follows: TGTGCCAGCAGTTACCCGGACAGGGGGGACTACGAGCAGTACTTC.

This chain uses TRBV9 with TRBJ2-2, with D unclear. CDR1 and CDR2 (germline): SGDLS, YYNGEE. This CDR3 spans 13 amino acids. Between the trimmed V and J ends, which lost 3 bases and 7 bases, there was a span of 10 bases. Here the CDR3 reads CASSDPSSGELFF. The CDR3 bases are TGTGCCAGCAGCGATCCTTCTAGCGGGGAGCTGTTTTTT.

The chain has TRBV11-2 and TRBJ2-1; D call uncertain. Trimming took off 1 base at V and 8 bases at J, with 3 bases between the two ends. CDR3 size: 11 residues. Germline V gene data show CDR1 as SGHAT and CDR2 as FQNNGV. CDR3 in amino acids: CASSLGYEQFF. CDR3 coding DNA: TGTGCCAGCAGCTTAGGATATGAGCAGTTCTTC.

The sample holds a few counts of this clone. V gene TRBV6-5 combines with J gene TRBJ1-1; D unclear. The CDR3 covers 13 residues. V lost 2 bases to trimming and J lost 1 base, with 5 bases between them. Germline V gene lookup returns CDR1 MNHEY and CDR2 SVGAGI. CDR3 coding DNA: TGTGCCAGCAGTTACGGGCGGAACACTGAAGCTTTCTTT. It encodes CASSYGRNTEAFF.

This clone was recorded at least ten times. Other DNA sequences within the sample encode an identical CDR3. This sequence joins TRBV28 and TRBJ2-7; TRBD1 aligns across 7 bases. With V trimmed by 5 bases and J by 1 base, 5 bases remained unmatched. The CDR3 length is 14 residues. The V gene's germline CDR1 is MDHEN and CDR2 SYDVKM. CDR3 region: CASSPRTGSYEQYF. CDR3 DNA sequence: TGTGCCAGCAGTCCCCGGACAGGTTCCTACGAGCAGTACTTC. The full variable domain, in which reference TRBV28 and TRBJ2-7 provide the parts outside the CDR3, is DVKVTQSSRYLVKRTGEKVFLECVQDMDHENMFWYRQDPGLGLRLIYFSYDVKMKEKGDIPEGYSVSREKKERFSLILESASTNQTSMYLCASSPRTGSYEQYFGPGTRLTVT.

The chain uses TRBV11-2 and TRBJ2-7; 9 bases agree with TRBD2. Per the germline V gene, CDR1 is SGHAT and CDR2 is FQNNGV. The length of the CDR3 is 15 residues. Unmatched junction bases numbered 5, after V lost 5 bases and J lost 0 bases. This chain's CDR3 is CASSVGLANSYEQYF. In DNA, the CDR3 is TGTGCCAGCAGCGTGGGACTAGCTAACTCCTACGAGCAGTACTTC.

DNA for the CDR3: TGCGCCAGCAGCTTGCCCACAGGAGGAGGGACTGAAGCTTTCTTT. Protein sequence: CASSLPTGGGTEAFF. The gene calls are TRBV5-1 and TRBJ1-1, with a tentative D call TRBD1 (5 bases). This CDR3 region has 15 residues. Germline loops: CDR1 SGHRS, CDR2 YFSETQ. V dropped 1 base and J dropped 5 bases, with 15 bases sitting between them.

The CDR3 coding sequence is TGTGCCAGCAGTAGTCCCGGCACGGTACACGAGCAGTACTTC. Its protein product is CASSSPGTVHEQYF. V usage is TRBV6-1 and J usage is TRBJ2-7; D is uncertain. With 5 bases removed from V and 5 bases from J, the gap between germline ends came to 16 bases. Looked up from germline, CDR1 is MNHNS and CDR2 is SASEGT. CDR3 length: 14 amino acids.

This clone was seen a handful of times. This chain links TRBV7-6 with TRBJ2-5; a possible D gene is TRBD2 (6 bases). The germline gives CDR1 SGHVS, CDR2 FNYEAQ. This CDR3 spans 17 amino acids. Between the trimmed V and J ends, which lost 3 bases and 0 bases, there was a span of 17 bases. CDR3 bases: TGTGCCAGCAGCTTGCGGGACCCGGGGGAGTACCAAGAGACCCAGTACTTC. This codes for CASSLRDPGEYQETQYF.